This T cell receptor (beta chain) was identified in a study of human T cells and chemical hapten exposure. The germline gives CDR1 KGHSH, CDR2 LQKENI. V was clipped by 3 bases and J by 5 bases, with 9 bases between them. CDR3 length equals 13 residues. TCRdb used MiXCR to reprocess the RACE reads, holding one entry per CDR3 protein. The sample includes 300,000 to 450,000 distinct CDR3 sequences, approximately 5.8% seen only once; the top ten take approximately 8.2%. The time point denotes: pre-sensitization, week 0. Treatment meaning: therapeutic diphenylcyclopropenone sensitization with weekly scalp DPC.

The sequencing used whole blood, collected in connection with sensitization to the hapten diphenylcyclopropenone (DPC). The source of this sequence is a woman between 18 and 29 years old with alopecia areata. Some clones in this sample may be carry-over from other donors' samples. The rearrangement links TRBV18 to TRBJ2-3; TRBD1 or TRBD2 may be the D gene (5 bases each). The CDR3 DNA is TGTGCCAGCTCACCGGGGGATAAAGATACGCAGTATTTT. As protein: CASSPGDKDTQYF. Full variable domain (rest looked up from reference TRBV18 and TRBJ2-3): NAGVMQNPRHLVRRRGQEARLRCSPMKGHSHVYWYRQLPEEGLKFMVYLQKENIIDESGMPKERFSAEFPKEGPSILRIQQVVRGDSAAYFCASSPGDKDTQYFGPGTRLTVL.